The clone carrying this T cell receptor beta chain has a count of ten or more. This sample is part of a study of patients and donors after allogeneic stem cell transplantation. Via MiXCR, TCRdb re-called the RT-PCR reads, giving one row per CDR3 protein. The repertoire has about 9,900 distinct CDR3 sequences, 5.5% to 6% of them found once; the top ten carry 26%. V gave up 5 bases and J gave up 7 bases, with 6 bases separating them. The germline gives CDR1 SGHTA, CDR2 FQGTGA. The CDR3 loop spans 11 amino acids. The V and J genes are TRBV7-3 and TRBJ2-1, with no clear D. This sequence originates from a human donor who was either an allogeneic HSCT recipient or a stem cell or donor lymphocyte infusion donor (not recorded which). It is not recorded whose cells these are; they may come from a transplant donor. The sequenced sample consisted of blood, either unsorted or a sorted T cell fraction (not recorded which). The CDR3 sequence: CASSPSNEQFF. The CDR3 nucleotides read TGTGCCAGCAGCCCCTCTAATGAGCAGTTCTTC. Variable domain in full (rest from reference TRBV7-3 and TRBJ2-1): GAGVSQTPSNKVTEKGKYVELRCDPISGHTALYWYRQSLGQGPEFLIYFQGTGAADDSGLPNDRFFAVRPEGSVSTLKIQRTERGDSAVYLCASSPSNEQFFGPGTRLTVL.